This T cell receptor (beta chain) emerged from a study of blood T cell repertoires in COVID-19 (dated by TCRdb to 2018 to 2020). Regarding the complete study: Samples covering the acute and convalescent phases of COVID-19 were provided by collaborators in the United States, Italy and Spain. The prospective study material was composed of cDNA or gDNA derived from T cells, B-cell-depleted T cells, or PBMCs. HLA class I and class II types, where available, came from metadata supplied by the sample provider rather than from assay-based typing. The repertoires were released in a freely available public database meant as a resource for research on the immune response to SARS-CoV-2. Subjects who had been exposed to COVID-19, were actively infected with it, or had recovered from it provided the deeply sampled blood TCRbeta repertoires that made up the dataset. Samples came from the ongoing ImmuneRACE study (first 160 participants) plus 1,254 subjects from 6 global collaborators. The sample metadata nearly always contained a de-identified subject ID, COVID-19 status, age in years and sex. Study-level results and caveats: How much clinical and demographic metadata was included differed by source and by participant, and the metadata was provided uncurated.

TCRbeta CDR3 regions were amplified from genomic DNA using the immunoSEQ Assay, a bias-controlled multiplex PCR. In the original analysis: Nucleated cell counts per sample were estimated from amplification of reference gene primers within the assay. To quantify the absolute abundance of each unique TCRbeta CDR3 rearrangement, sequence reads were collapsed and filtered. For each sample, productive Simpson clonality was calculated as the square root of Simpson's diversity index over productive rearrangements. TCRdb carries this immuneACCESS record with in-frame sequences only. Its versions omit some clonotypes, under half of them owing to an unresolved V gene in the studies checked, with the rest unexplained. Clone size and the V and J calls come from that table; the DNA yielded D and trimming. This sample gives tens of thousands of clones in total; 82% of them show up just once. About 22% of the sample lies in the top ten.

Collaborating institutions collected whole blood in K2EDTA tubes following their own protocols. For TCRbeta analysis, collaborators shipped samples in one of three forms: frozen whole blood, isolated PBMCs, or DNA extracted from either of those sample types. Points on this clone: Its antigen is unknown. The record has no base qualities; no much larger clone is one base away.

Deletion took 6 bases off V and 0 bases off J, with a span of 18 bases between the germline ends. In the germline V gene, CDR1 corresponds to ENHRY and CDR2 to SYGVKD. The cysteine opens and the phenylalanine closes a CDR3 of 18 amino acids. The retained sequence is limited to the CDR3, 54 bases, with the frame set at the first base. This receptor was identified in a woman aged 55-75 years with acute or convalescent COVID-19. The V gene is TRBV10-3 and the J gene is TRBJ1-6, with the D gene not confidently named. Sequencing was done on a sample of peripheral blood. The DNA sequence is TGTGCCATCAGCCGGACCCCCCCGGGAAACTCCTATAATTCACCCCTCCACTTT. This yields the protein CAISRTPPGNSYNSPLHF.